This T cell receptor beta chain derives from a study of hypomethylating agent response in myelodysplastic syndrome. On the study more broadly: The mean patient age was roughly 72 +/- 6.3 years, and diploid cytogenetics predominated. Four or five patients were non-responders, while six or seven showed complete response or hematologic improvement.

Generated by immunoSEQ multiplex PCR, the TCRdb table keeps only in-frame clones and is missing some. The sample includes some 6,900 clones, roughly 86% of them seen just once. Note on this clone: Its antigen is undetermined.

Study outcomes and limitations: Non-responders showed more contracted clonotypes post-treatment, while responders showed more novel ones.

Sequencing used bone marrow, obtained before or after starting hypomethylating agent treatment for myelodysplastic syndrome (not recorded which). This sequence was found in a human donor with myelodysplastic syndrome.

CDR3 region: CASSRLNSGNTIYF. DNA for the CDR3: TGTGCCAGCTCCCGTCTGAACTCTGGAAACACCATATATTTT. V gene TRBV9 combines with J gene TRBJ1-3; D gene unclear. Germline assignment: CDR1 SGDLS and CDR2 YYNGEE. Trimming removed 7 bases from V and 0 bases from J, with 11 bases in between. CDR3 length: 14 amino acids.